This TCR beta chain is drawn from a study of blood T cell repertoires in COVID-19. Study as a whole: The analysed material was cDNA or gDNA that came from T cells, B-cell-depleted T cells, or PBMCs.

Germline CDR1 SGHTA, CDR2 FQGNSA. V trimming: 5 bases; J trimming: 3 bases; junction bases outside the gene matches: 7. The CDR3 is 15 residues long. How the authors handled the data: Estimates of nucleated cell counts were drawn from the amplification of reference gene primers. Measured with immunoSEQ multiplex PCR; TCRdb has only the in-frame clones, and not every one. V and J calls and clone size are given by that table; D and trimming were obtained from the DNA. The sample records about 400,000 clones, 88% being singletons. Those who participated ranged in age from roughly 18 to 95 years and resided in approximately 23 US areas. Clinical history as reported by participants underpinned cohort assignment.

The chain couples TRBV7-2 to TRBJ2-1, with 7 bases identical to TRBD2. Material for sequencing was PBMCs or T cells enriched from blood (not recorded which). The receptor's source is a middle-aged woman with acute COVID-19. The DNA of the CDR3 is TGTGCCAGCAGCAGAATAGCGGGTGGCTACAATGAGCAGTTCTTC. Translation gives CASSRIAGGYNEQFF.